The 14 T cell receptor beta chains listed next were all sequenced from one sample in a study of chemoradiotherapy in HPV16-positive cancers. Using immunoSEQ multiplex PCR, the repertoire was profiled, and TCRdb retains in-frame clones only, with some absent. The sample lists some 1,800 clones; around four fifths were seen once. Sequences were derived from tumor tissue, sampled from a patient who underwent chemoradiotherapy. Source of these receptors: a human donor with HPV-associated anogenital cancer.

The rearrangement joins TRBV5-8 to TRBJ1-5; the D gene is possibly TRBD1 (5 bases). Looked up from germline, CDR1 is SGHTS and CDR2 is YDEGEE. Trimming took 1 base from V and 4 from J, leaving 9 bases between them. The CDR3 contains 14 residues. The chain's CDR3 is CASSLLQGNQPQHF. In DNA form, the CDR3 reads TGTGCCAGCAGCTTGTTGCAGGGAAATCAGCCCCAGCATTTT. The whole variable domain, remainder taken from reference TRBV5-8 and TRBJ1-5, is EAGVTQSPTHLIKTRGQQATLRCSPISGHTSVYWYQQALGLGLQFLLWYDEGEERNRGNFPPRFSGRQFPNYSSELNVNALELEDSALYLCASSLLQGNQPQHFGDGTRLSIL.

V and J are TRBV5-4 and TRBJ2-7, with 11 positions matching TRBD1. Trimming removed 2 bases from V and 2 bases from J; junction bases left unmatched: 3. Germline lookup yields CDR1 SGHNT and CDR2 YYREEE (reference sequence). The CDR3 covers 15 residues. In nucleotides, the CDR3 is TGTGCCAGCAGCTTTCCGGGACAGGGGGCCTACGAGCAGTACTTC. This codes for CASSFPGQGAYEQYF.

By proportion, this clone is large. The chain carries TRBV6-1 and TRBJ1-1, with TRBD1 as a possible D gene (5 bases). Germline loops: CDR1 MNHNS, CDR2 SASEGT. The V and J ends lost 5 bases and 0 bases respectively, with 13 bases between them. This CDR3 has 15 amino acids. The CDR3 protein is CASSPGGLMNTEAFF. CDR3 DNA: TGTGCCAGCAGTCCGGGGGGGTTAATGAACACTGAAGCTTTCTTT.

There are a few counts of this clone. The rearrangement links TRBV4-2 to TRBJ1-6; D not certain. This CDR3 comprises 14 residues. The V gene's germline CDR1 is LGHNA and CDR2 YNFKEQ. The ends were cut back, 0 bases at V and 10 bases at J, with 10 bases in the middle. CDR3 DNA: TGTGCCAGCAGCCAAGACCCCATAGGCTCACCCCTCCACTTT. It yields the protein CASSQDPIGSPLHF.

This clone has only one observation. The chain links TRBV7-7 to TRBJ2-5; D is ambiguous. V shed 5 bases and J shed 2 bases, with 12 bases lying between them. Germline V gene data show CDR1 as SSHAT and CDR2 as FNYEAQ (reference sequence). The CDR3 is 14 residues long. CDR3 coding DNA: TGTGCCAGCAGCCGAGAGGCCGGACAAGAGACCCAGTACTTC. Translation: CASSREAGQETQYF.

J is TRBJ2-7 and V is TRBV4-3; D gene ambiguous. The CDR3 has 15 amino acids. Germline V gene lookup returns CDR1 LGHNA and CDR2 YSLEER. The V end lost 0 bases, the J end lost 0 bases, and 9 bases lay between the germline ends. The DNA of the CDR3 is TGCGCCAGCAGCCAAGAAGCAGGTTTCTCCTACGAGCAGTACTTC. Encoded protein: CASSQEAGFSYEQYF.

The chain has TRBV19 and TRBJ2-3; D gene ambiguous. The CDR3 loop spans 13 amino acids. V was pared by 10 bases and J by 0 bases, with 11 bases between. Germline CDR1 LNHDA, CDR2 SQIVND (reference sequence). Here the CDR3 reads CATNGGSTDTQYF. The CDR3 DNA reads TGTGCCACCAACGGCGGTAGCACAGATACGCAGTATTTT.

The chain carries TRBV18 and TRBJ2-3; D possibly corresponds to TRBD1 (6 bases). Per the germline V gene, CDR1 is KGHSH and CDR2 is LQKENI. This CDR3 spans 15 amino acids. V was trimmed by 6 bases and J by 4 bases, leaving 17 bases between them. The CDR3 protein is CASSLQGLGADTQYF. For the CDR3, the DNA is TGTGCCAGCTCCCTACAGGGTTTAGGCGCAGATACGCAGTATTTT.

The chain employs TRBV7-6 and TRBJ2-3, with 11 positions matching TRBD1. The CDR3 consists of 15 residues. The germline CDR1 and CDR2 sequences are SGHVS and FNYEAQ. The junction had 7 bases not matched to a gene; V was cut back by 6 bases and J by 5 bases. In nucleotides, the CDR3 is TGTGCCAGCAGTTCCTCCGGGACAGGGGGAGATACGCAGTATTTT. Amino acids: CASSSSGTGGDTQYF.

The V call is TRBV9, the J call TRBJ1-1; the D gene is possibly TRBD1 (5 bases). Trimming left V 3 bases short and J 5 bases short, with 17 bases between. The CDR3 runs to 15 residues. CDR1 and CDR2 from the germline V gene are SGDLS and YYNGEE. This CDR3 is CASSDHGGERTEAFF. The DNA for the CDR3 is TGTGCCAGCAGCGACCATGGGGGGGAAAGAACTGAAGCTTTCTTT.

The V gene is TRBV6-5, the J gene TRBJ2-7; 7 nucleotides match TRBD1. The germline CDR1 and CDR2 sequences are MNHEY and SVGAGI. The CDR3 covers 14 residues. Unmatched junction bases numbered 8, after V lost 5 bases and J lost 4 bases. This chain's CDR3 is CASSKRQGRYEQYF. The CDR3 nucleotides read TGTGCCAGCAGTAAACGACAGGGACGATACGAGCAGTACTTC.

The rearrangement joins TRBV7-2 to TRBJ2-7, with D hard to call. Germline CDR1 and CDR2: SGHTA and FQGNSA. The CDR3 runs to 15 residues. V dropped 0 bases and J dropped 2 bases, with 11 bases sitting between them. CDR3 in amino acids: CASSLAMDPTYEQYF. CDR3 DNA sequence: TGTGCCAGCAGCTTAGCGATGGATCCCACCTACGAGCAGTACTTC. Combining the CDR3 with reference TRBV7-2 and TRBJ2-7 gives the whole variable domain GAGVSQSPSNKVTEKGKDVELRCDPISGHTALYWYRQSLGQGLEFLIYFQGNSAPDKSGLPSDRFSAERTGGSVSTLTIQRTQQEDSAVYLCASSLAMDPTYEQYFGPGTRLTVT.

The rearrangement links TRBV7-2 to TRBJ1-5; D is possibly TRBD1 (5 bases). V lost 1 base and J 0 bases, leaving 10 bases between the germline ends. The CDR3 spans 16 residues. Germline V gives CDR1 SGHTA, CDR2 FQGNSA. The CDR3: CASSLEGRGSNQPQHF. Written as DNA, the CDR3 is TGTGCCAGCAGCTTAGAGGGGCGGGGTAGCAATCAGCCCCAGCATTTT.

The V gene is TRBV7-2, the J gene TRBJ1-1; 10 nucleotides match TRBD1. The length of the CDR3 is 15 residues. Germline values: CDR1 SGHTA, CDR2 FQGNSA. J gave up 3 bases and V 5 bases, and 6 bases lay outside the gene matches. The CDR3 bases are TGTGCCAGCAGCCCTAACGGACAGGGGGACACTGAAGCTTTCTTT. It encodes CASSPNGQGDTEAFF.